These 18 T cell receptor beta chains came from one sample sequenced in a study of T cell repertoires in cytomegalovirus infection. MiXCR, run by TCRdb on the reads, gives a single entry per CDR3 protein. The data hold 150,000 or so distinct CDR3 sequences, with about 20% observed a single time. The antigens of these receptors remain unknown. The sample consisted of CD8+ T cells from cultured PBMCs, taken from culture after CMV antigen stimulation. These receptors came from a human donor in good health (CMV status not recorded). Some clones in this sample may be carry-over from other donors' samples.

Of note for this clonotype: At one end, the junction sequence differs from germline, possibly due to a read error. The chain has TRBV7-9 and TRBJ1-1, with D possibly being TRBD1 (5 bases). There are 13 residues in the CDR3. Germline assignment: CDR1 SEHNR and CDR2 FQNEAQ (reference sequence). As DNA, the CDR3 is TGTGCCATCAGCGTACCAGGGATACCTGAAGCTTTCTTT. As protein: CAISVPGIPEAFF.

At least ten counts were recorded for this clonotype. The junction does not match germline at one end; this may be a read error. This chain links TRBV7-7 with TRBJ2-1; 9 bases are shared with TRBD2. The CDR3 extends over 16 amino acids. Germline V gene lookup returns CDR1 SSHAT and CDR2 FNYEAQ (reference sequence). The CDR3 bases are TGTGCTAGCAGCCCATCATTAGCGGGGGCGAACAATGAGCAGTTCTTC. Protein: CASSPSLAGANNEQFF. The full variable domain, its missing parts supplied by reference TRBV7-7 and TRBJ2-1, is GAGVSQSPRYKVTKRGQDVTLRCDPISSHATLYWYQQALGQGPEFLTYFNYEAQPDKSGLPSDRFSAERPEGSISTLTIQRTEQRDSAMYRCASSPSLAGANNEQFFGPGTRLTVL.

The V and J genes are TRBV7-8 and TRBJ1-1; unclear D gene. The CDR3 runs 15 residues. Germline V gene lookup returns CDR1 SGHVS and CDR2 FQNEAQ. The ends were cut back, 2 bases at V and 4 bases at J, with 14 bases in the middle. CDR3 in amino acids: CASSLREGGGTEAFF. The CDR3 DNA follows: TGTGCCAGCAGCTTACGGGAGGGAGGAGGCACTGAAGCTTTCTTT.

The CDR3 is CASSLDPGIRETQYF. The DNA for the CDR3 is TGTGCCAGCAGCTTAGATCCAGGGATAAGGGAGACCCAGTACTTC. This chain joins TRBV7-2 and TRBJ2-5, with TRBD1 as a possible D gene (5 bases). V was shortened by 1 base and J by 5 bases, with 14 bases between the two germline ends. The germline V gene has CDR1 SGHTA and CDR2 FQGNSA. This CDR3 has 15 residues.

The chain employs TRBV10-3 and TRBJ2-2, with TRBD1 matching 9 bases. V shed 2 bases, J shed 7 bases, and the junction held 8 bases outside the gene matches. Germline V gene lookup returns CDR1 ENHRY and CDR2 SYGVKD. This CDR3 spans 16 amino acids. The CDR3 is CAISEPRTGDFGELFF. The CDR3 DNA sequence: TGTGCCATCAGTGAGCCCCGGACAGGGGACTTCGGGGAGCTGTTTTTT.

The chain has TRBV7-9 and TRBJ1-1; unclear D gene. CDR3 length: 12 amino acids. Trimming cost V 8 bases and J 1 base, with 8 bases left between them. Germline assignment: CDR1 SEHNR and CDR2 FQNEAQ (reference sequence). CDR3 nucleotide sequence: TGTGCCAGCGGGAGAGCGAACACTGAAGCTTTCTTT. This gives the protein CASGRANTEAFF.

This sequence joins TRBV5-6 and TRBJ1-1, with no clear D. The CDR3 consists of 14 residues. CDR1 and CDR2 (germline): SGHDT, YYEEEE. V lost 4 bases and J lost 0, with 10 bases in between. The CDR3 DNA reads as TGTGCCAGCAGCCAAGAGATCCTGAACACTGAAGCTTTCTTT. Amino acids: CASSQEILNTEAFF.

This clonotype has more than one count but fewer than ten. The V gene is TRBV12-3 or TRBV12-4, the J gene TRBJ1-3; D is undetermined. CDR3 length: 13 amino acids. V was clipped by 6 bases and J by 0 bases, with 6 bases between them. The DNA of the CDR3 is TGTGCCAGCAGCCACAGCTCTGGAAACACCATATATTTT. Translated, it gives CASSHSSGNTIYF.

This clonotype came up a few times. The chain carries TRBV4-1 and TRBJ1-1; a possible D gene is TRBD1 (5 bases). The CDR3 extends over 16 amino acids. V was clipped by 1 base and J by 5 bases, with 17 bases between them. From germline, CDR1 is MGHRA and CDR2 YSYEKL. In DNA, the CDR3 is TGCGCCAGCAGCCAAGGATTCCAGGGTTCGAGAACTGAAGCTTTCTTT. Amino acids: CASSQGFQGSRTEAFF.

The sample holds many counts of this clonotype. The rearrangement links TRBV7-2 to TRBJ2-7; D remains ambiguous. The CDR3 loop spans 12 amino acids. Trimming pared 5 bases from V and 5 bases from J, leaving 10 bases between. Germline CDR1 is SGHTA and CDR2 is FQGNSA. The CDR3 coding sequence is TGTGCCAGCAGCCTGCTGGACGACGAGCAGTACTTC. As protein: CASSLLDDEQYF.

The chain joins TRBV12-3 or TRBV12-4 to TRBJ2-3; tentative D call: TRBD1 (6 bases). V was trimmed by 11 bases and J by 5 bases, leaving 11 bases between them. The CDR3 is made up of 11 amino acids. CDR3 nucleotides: TGTGCCGGACAGCTCGGAGATACGCAGTATTTT. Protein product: CAGQLGDTQYF.

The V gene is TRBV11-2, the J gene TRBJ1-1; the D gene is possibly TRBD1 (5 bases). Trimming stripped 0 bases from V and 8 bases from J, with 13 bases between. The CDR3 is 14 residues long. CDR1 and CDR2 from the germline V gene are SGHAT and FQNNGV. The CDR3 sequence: CASSLERVTEEAFF. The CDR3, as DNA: TGTGCCAGCAGCTTAGAAAGGGTGACAGAAGAAGCTTTCTTT.

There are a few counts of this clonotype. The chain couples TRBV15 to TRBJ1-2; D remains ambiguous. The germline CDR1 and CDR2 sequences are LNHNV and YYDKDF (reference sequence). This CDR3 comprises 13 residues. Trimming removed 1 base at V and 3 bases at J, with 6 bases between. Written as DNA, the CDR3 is TGTGCCACCAGCAGAGTACGCTACTATGGCTACACCTTC. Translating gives CATSRVRYYGYTF.

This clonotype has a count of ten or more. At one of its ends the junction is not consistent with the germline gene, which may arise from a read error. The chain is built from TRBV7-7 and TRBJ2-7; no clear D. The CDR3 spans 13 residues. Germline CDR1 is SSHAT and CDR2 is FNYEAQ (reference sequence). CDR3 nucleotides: TGTGCTAGCAGCTTAGTTTCCTGGGGAGAGCAGTACTTC. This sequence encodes CASSLVSWGEQYF.

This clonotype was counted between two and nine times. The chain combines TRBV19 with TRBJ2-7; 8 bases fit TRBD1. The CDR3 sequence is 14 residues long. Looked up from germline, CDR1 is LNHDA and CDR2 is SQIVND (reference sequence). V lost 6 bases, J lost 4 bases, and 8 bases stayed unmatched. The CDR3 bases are TGTGCCAGTAGGAGAGCCGACAGGGGATACGAGCAGTACTTC. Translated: CASRRADRGYEQYF.

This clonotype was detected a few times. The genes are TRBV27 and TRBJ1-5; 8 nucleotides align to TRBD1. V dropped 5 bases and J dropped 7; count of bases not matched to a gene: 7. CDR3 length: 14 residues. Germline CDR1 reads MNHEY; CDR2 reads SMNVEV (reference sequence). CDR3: CASSLDRGSQPQHF. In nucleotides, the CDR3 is TGTGCCAGCAGTCTCGACAGGGGCAGCCAGCCCCAGCATTTT.

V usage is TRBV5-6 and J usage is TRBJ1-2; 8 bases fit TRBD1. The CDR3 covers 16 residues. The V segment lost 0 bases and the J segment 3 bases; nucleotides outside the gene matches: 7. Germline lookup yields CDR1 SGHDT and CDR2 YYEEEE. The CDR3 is CASSLGSGQGYYGYTF. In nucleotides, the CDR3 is TGTGCCAGCAGCTTGGGATCTGGACAGGGATACTATGGCTACACCTTC.

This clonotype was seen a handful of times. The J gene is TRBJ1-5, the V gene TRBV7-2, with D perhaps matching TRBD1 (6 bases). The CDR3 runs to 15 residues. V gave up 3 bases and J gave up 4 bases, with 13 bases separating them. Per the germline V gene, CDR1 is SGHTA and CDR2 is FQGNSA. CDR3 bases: TGTGCCAGCAGCTTCCGGACAGTGCCTAATCAGCCCCAGCATTTT. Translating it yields CASSFRTVPNQPQHF.